These T cell receptor beta chains were read from a single sample in a study of technical replicates of blood from a few donors. Some clones are missing from TCRdb's copy, which holds only in-frame ones; the method was immunoSEQ multiplex PCR. In the table there are roughly 80,000 clones, around 93% of which are singletons. Sequencing was done on a sample of T cells isolated from PBMCs. The origin of the receptors is a human donor in good health. CDR3s include the opening cysteine and the closing phenylalanine or tryptophan. D genes are given only for firm matches. Only some rows state a clone size, as once, few, many or a class for expanded clones.

>TRBV14|-|-|TRBJ1-1
CASSQVEGMNTEAFF
TGTGCCAGCAGCCAAGTCGAGGGAATGAACACTGAAGCTTTCTTT
>TRBV27|-|-|TRBJ2-2
CASSPNTGELFF
TGTGCCAGCAGCCCTAACACCGGGGAGCTGTTTTTT
>TRBV5-4|-|TRBD1|TRBJ1-2
CASQLFGQGSYGYTF
TGTGCCAGCCAACTTTTTGGACAGGGAAGCTATGGCTACACCTTC
>TRBV4-2|once|-|TRBJ1-2
CASSQDWGEGDYGYTF
TGTGCCAGCAGCCAAGATTGGGGGGAGGGGGACTATGGCTACACCTTC
>TRBV30|once|TRBD1|TRBJ2-7
CAWSARQGWNEQYF
TGTGCCTGGAGTGCCAGACAGGGGTGGAACGAGCAGTACTTC
>TRBV5-1|-|-|TRBJ1-1
CASSLEGGVNTEAFF
TGCGCCAGCAGTCTCGAAGGCGGAGTGAACACTGAAGCTTTCTTT
>TRBV10-2|-|-|TRBJ2-7
CASIGDYEQYF
TGCGCCAGCATCGGGGACTACGAGCAGTACTTC
>TRBV28|-|TRBD1|TRBJ2-3
CASAHRGLTDTQYF
TGTGCCAGCGCCCACAGGGGGCTTACAGATACGCAGTATTTT
>TRBV5-1|-|-|TRBJ2-7
CASSLSGHLSYEQYF
TGCGCCAGCAGCTTGAGCGGCCATCTCTCCTACGAGCAGTACTTC
>TRBV11-1|-|-|TRBJ2-7
CASSLTSFYEQYF
TGTGCCAGCAGCTTAACTAGCTTCTACGAGCAGTACTTC
>TRBV9|-|TRBD2|TRBJ2-3
CASSVASGGGDTQYF
TGTGCCAGCAGCGTAGCTAGCGGGGGGGGAGATACGCAGTATTTT
>TRBV28|-|-|TRBJ2-7
CASSLSLRWFHEQYF
TGTGCCAGCAGTTTATCTCTGCGGTGGTTCCACGAGCAGTACTTC
>TRBV19|-|-|TRBJ1-1
CASKKQGDTEAFF
TGTGCCAGTAAGAAACAAGGGGACACTGAAGCTTTCTTT
>TRBV25-1|-|TRBD2|TRBJ2-1
CASSELRTSGIYEQFF
TGTGCCAGCAGTGAATTGAGGACTAGCGGGATCTATGAGCAGTTCTTC
>TRBV16|-|-|TRBJ2-7
CASSLGRGMGSYEQYF
TGTGCCAGCAGCCTAGGCCGGGGGATGGGTTCCTACGAGCAGTACTTC
>TRBV11-2|-|TRBD1|TRBJ2-1
CASSWDRVEFNEQFF
TGTGCCAGCAGCTGGGACAGGGTTGAATTCAATGAGCAGTTCTTC
>TRBV27|-|-|TRBJ1-1
CASSFSSGTPHTEAFF
TGTGCCAGCAGTTTTTCCTCAGGGACACCTCACACTGAAGCTTTCTTT
>TRBV18|few|-|TRBJ1-5
CASSEANDQPQHF
TGTGCCAGCTCAGAGGCTAATGATCAGCCCCAGCATTTT
>TRBV5-6|-|-|TRBJ1-4
CASSLGGEKLFF
TGTGCCAGCAGCTTGGGCGGAGAAAAACTGTTTTTT
>TRBV5-1|-|TRBD1|TRBJ1-1
CASSHRDRVGPEAFF
TGCGCCAGCAGCCATAGGGACAGGGTAGGGCCTGAAGCTTTCTTT
>TRBV5-1|-|TRBD1|TRBJ1-1
CASSLGDRETEAFF
TGCGCCAGCAGCTTGGGGGACAGGGAAACTGAAGCTTTCTTT
>TRBV29-1|-|TRBD2|TRBJ2-1
CSVEPDSGSSYNEQFF
TGCAGCGTTGAACCGGATAGCGGGAGCTCCTACAATGAGCAGTTCTTC
>TRBV10-2|-|TRBD1|TRBJ1-1
CASNVAGTAMNTEAFF
TGCGCCAGCAATGTGGCCGGGACAGCAATGAACACTGAAGCTTTCTTT
>TRBV4-1|-|TRBD2|TRBJ2-3
CASSFEGDGRAPRGITDTQYF
TGCGCCAGCAGCTTCGAGGGGGACGGGAGGGCCCCCCGTGGAATCACAGATACGCAGTATTTT
>TRBV19|-|TRBD1|TRBJ1-5
CASIGETGGDGWWGNQPQHF
TGTGCCAGTATCGGGGAGACAGGGGGCGATGGATGGTGGGGCAATCAGCCCCAGCATTTT
>TRBV2|few|TRBD1|TRBJ2-2
CARQGARTGELFF
TGTGCCAGACAGGGGGCGCGAACCGGGGAGCTGTTTTTT
>TRBV2|-|TRBD2|TRBJ2-2
CASNKGLAGGRHRSGELFF
TGTGCCAGCAACAAGGGACTAGCGGGGGGGCGACACAGATCCGGGGAGCTGTTTTTT
>TRBV28|-|TRBD1|TRBJ2-1
CASSLKLPPPGQTSYNEQFF
TGTGCCAGCAGTTTAAAACTCCCGCCCCCGGGACAGACCTCCTACAATGAGCAGTTCTTC
>TRBV28|once|-|TRBJ1-3
CASSLLPPGNTIYF
TGTGCCAGCAGTCTCCTCCCTCCTGGAAACACCATATATTTT
>TRBV29-1|-|TRBD1|TRBJ1-1
CSVEEWTGMNTEAFF
TGCAGCGTGGAGGAGTGGACAGGGATGAACACTGAAGCTTTCTTT
>TRBV11-3|-|-|TRBJ1-1
CASSSGGWGKQNTEAFF
TGTGCCAGCAGCTCTGGGGGGTGGGGGAAGCAAAACACTGAAGCTTTCTTT
>TRBV6-1|-|-|TRBJ1-1
CASSELAGQMNTEAFF
TGTGCCAGCAGTGAATTGGCAGGACAGATGAACACTGAAGCTTTCTTT
>TRBV6-1|once|-|TRBJ1-1
CASSDIIAEAFF
TGTGCCAGCAGTGATATTATAGCTGAAGCTTTCTTT
>TRBV6-5|-|-|TRBJ2-6
CASSYSIGANVLTF
TGTGCCAGCAGTTACTCTATAGGGGCCAACGTCCTGACTTTC
>TRBV4-1|-|TRBD2|TRBJ2-7
CASSQDTLAGDEQYF
TGCGCCAGCAGCCAAGATACGCTAGCGGGAGATGAGCAGTACTTC
>TRBV7-3|-|TRBD2|TRBJ2-1
CASSPTGLAGNEQFF
TGTGCCAGCAGCCCCACTGGACTAGCGGGAAATGAGCAGTTCTTC
>TRBV6-1|-|TRBD1|TRBJ1-5
CASSEAGQDQPQHF
TGTGCCAGCAGTGAAGCCGGACAGGATCAGCCCCAGCATTTT
>TRBV29-1|-|TRBD1|TRBJ1-3
CSAMTGLGNTIYF
TGCAGCGCCATGACAGGGTTAGGAAACACCATATATTTT
>TRBV27|-|TRBD2|TRBJ2-7
CASSPGTSGIYEQYF
TGTGCCAGCAGTCCCGGGACTAGCGGGATCTACGAGCAGTACTTC
>TRBV12-5|-|TRBD1|TRBJ1-5
CASGFDRGQIVDQPQHF
TGTGCTAGTGGTTTCGACAGGGGGCAGATAGTCGATCAGCCCCAGCATTTT
>TRBV13|-|-|TRBJ2-3
CASSLGRTVGTDTQYF
TGTGCCAGCAGCTTAGGGAGGACAGTCGGCACAGATACGCAGTATTTT
>TRBV9|once|TRBD1|TRBJ2-7
CASSVAAGTGAYEQYF
TGTGCCAGCAGCGTAGCTGCGGGTACAGGGGCCTACGAGCAGTACTTC
>TRBV7-3|-|-|TRBJ2-5
CASSSRGERETQYF
TGTGCCAGCAGCTCTCGCGGGGAGCGAGAGACCCAGTACTTC